This T cell receptor beta chain stems from a study of T cells after yellow fever vaccination. Study-level information: Some fractions had low cell numbers, and these were prepared with SMART-Seq v4 Ultra Low Input.

V lost 6 bases to trimming and J lost 3 bases, with 11 bases between them. There are 13 residues in the CDR3. Per the germline V gene, CDR1 is KGHSH and CDR2 is LQKENI. In the case of this clonotype: Its target is not known.

Overall study findings and caveats: Post-booster reappearance was seen for most primary-vaccination clones (around 97% CD4, roughly 88% CD8). The bulk population could contribute abundant contaminating clonotypes to FACS-sorted repertoires.

TCRdb reprocessed the 5' RACE reads via MiXCR and lists one record per CDR3 protein. The table records about 340,000 distinct CDR3 sequences, approximately 4.2% of them present only once. The sequencing used PBMCs, collected 5 days after the yellow fever booster vaccination. This receptor was taken from a young man who received the YFV17D yellow fever vaccine. V usage is TRBV18 and J usage is TRBJ1-1; D is uncertain. CDR3 in amino acids: CASSSLTDTEAFF. The CDR3 DNA reads as TGTGCCAGCTCCAGCCTCACGGACACTGAAGCTTTCTTT.